Reported below is one T cell receptor (beta chain). CDR3 size: 13 residues. Germline V gene data show CDR1 as SEHNR and CDR2 as FQNEAQ (reference sequence). Trimming cost V 6 bases and J 7 bases, with 13 bases left between them. This sample was taken from a study of blood T cell repertoires in COVID-19. Seattle participants joined during active infection and were tracked over time. The data were produced by immunoSEQ multiplex PCR, yet TCRdb's version contains in-frame clones alone and is incomplete. The table shows tens of thousands of clones, with 80% to 90% occurring only once. This clonotype was sampled from a man aged 35-49 years with COVID-19, enrolled during active disease. The sequencing sample was made of peripheral blood. The rearrangement links TRBV7-9 to TRBJ1-3; D not certain. CDR3 sequence (DNA): TGTGCCAGCAGTTTCGAGGATCGGAACACCATATATTTT. This codes for CASSFEDRNTIYF.